Listed below are T cell receptor beta chains from one sample, sequenced in a study of cytomegalovirus exposure and HLA in healthy donors. Only in-frame clones appear in the TCRdb table, and some are missing; sequencing was by immunoSEQ multiplex PCR. This table holds around 90,000 clones, about three fifths found once. Sequencing was done on a sample of PBMCs. These receptors were taken from a young woman in good health and CMV-seropositive. Each CDR3 is given with its conserved first and last residue. Each record gives: CDR3 DNA, CDR3 protein, D gene, J gene, V gene, clone size. A D gene is named only where the DNA matches it firmly. Rows may omit the clone size; those that give it use once, few, many or a size class.

CDR3nt: TGTGCCACCAGCAGAGATGGTCAGGTTTATAATTCACCCCTCCACTTT; CDR3aa: CATSRDGQVYNSPLHF; d_gene: NA; j_gene: TRBJ1-6; v_gene: TRBV15; abundance: NA
CDR3nt: TGTGCCAGCAGCCTCCTGGGCGGGGGGACCCAAGAGACCCAGTACTTC; CDR3aa: CASSLLGGGTQETQYF; d_gene: TRBD2; j_gene: TRBJ2-5; v_gene: TRBV5-8; abundance: NA
CDR3nt: TGTGCCAGCAAGACCTTGACAGAGAACACTGAAGCTTTCTTT; CDR3aa: CASKTLTENTEAFF; d_gene: NA; j_gene: TRBJ1-1; v_gene: TRBV5-5; abundance: NA
CDR3nt: TGTGCCAGCACCCCTTATTTCGATCTAGGGACAGGGGATCCCGGGGAGCTGTTTTTT; CDR3aa: CASTPYFDLGTGDPGELFF; d_gene: TRBD1; j_gene: TRBJ2-2; v_gene: TRBV7-6; abundance: NA
CDR3nt: TGTGCCAGCAGTGAAGCGCTCGCGGGGGGGTTCCAAGAGACCCAGTACTTC; CDR3aa: CASSEALAGGFQETQYF; d_gene: TRBD2; j_gene: TRBJ2-5; v_gene: TRBV6-1; abundance: NA
CDR3nt: TGCGCCAGCAGCTTTGGACAGGGGGATGAAAAACTGTTTTTT; CDR3aa: CASSFGQGDEKLFF; d_gene: TRBD1; j_gene: TRBJ1-4; v_gene: TRBV5-1; abundance: few
CDR3nt: TGTGCCAGCAGCTTAGCGGGGGCGCGTTCCTACAATGAGCAGTTCTTC; CDR3aa: CASSLAGARSYNEQFF; d_gene: NA; j_gene: TRBJ2-1; v_gene: TRBV7-7; abundance: NA
CDR3nt: TGTGCCAGCTCACTTGGGACAGGAGGCAATCAGCCCCAGCATTTT; CDR3aa: CASSLGTGGNQPQHF; d_gene: TRBD1; j_gene: TRBJ1-5; v_gene: TRBV18; abundance: NA
CDR3nt: TGTGCCAGCGGGCAAGGACAGGGGACGTATGGCTACACCTTC; CDR3aa: CASGQGQGTYGYTF; d_gene: TRBD1; j_gene: TRBJ1-2; v_gene: TRBV27; abundance: NA
CDR3nt: TGTGCCAGCAGCTTCCGGGACTCCAGCTCCTACGAGCAGTACTTC; CDR3aa: CASSFRDSSSYEQYF; d_gene: NA; j_gene: TRBJ2-7; v_gene: TRBV7-3; abundance: few
CDR3nt: TGTGCCAGCAGCCCGTCGTCGGGTCAGCCCCAGCATTTT; CDR3aa: CASSPSSGQPQHF; d_gene: NA; j_gene: TRBJ1-5; v_gene: TRBV11-2; abundance: NA
CDR3nt: TGTGCCAGCAGCTTGACAGGGCCCGGCTCTGGAAACACCATATATTTT; CDR3aa: CASSLTGPGSGNTIYF; d_gene: TRBD1; j_gene: TRBJ1-3; v_gene: TRBV7-3; abundance: NA
CDR3nt: TGTGCCAGCAGTCCGGCGGCGGGGGGCAATCAGCCCCAGCATTTT; CDR3aa: CASSPAAGGNQPQHF; d_gene: NA; j_gene: TRBJ1-5; v_gene: TRBV28; abundance: NA
CDR3nt: TGTGCCAGCAGATCGGACAGGGGACAGTACGAGCAGTACTTC; CDR3aa: CASRSDRGQYEQYF; d_gene: TRBD1; j_gene: TRBJ2-7; v_gene: TRBV2; abundance: NA
CDR3nt: TGTGCCAGCAACAGAGACACCATGAACACTGAAGCTTTCTTT; CDR3aa: CASNRDTMNTEAFF; d_gene: NA; j_gene: TRBJ1-1; v_gene: TRBV9; abundance: few
CDR3nt: TGTGCCAGCAGTGAAATGGGCAACTACAATGAGCAGTTCTTC; CDR3aa: CASSEMGNYNEQFF; d_gene: NA; j_gene: TRBJ2-1; v_gene: TRBV6-1; abundance: few
CDR3nt: TGTGCCTGGAGTTTTGTCTCGACTAATGAAAAACTGTTTTTT; CDR3aa: CAWSFVSTNEKLFF; d_gene: NA; j_gene: TRBJ1-4; v_gene: TRBV30; abundance: NA
CDR3nt: TGTGCTAGTGGTCCCGAGCCACAGGGCGCTTTCTTT; CDR3aa: CASGPEPQGAFF; d_gene: NA; j_gene: TRBJ1-1; v_gene: TRBV12-5; abundance: NA
CDR3nt: TGCGCCAGCAGCTCCCTCAGCGGGATCCTCCCCTCCACAGATACGCAGTATTTT; CDR3aa: CASSSLSGILPSTDTQYF; d_gene: TRBD2; j_gene: TRBJ2-3; v_gene: TRBV5-1; abundance: few
CDR3nt: TGTGCCATCAGTGAGCCTCCGGTGCGGGGCTACACCTTC; CDR3aa: CAISEPPVRGYTF; d_gene: NA; j_gene: TRBJ1-2; v_gene: TRBV10-3; abundance: NA
CDR3nt: TGCGCCAGCAGCCAAGGCCTGGGGACAGGGATCTCCTACGAGCAGTACTTC; CDR3aa: CASSQGLGTGISYEQYF; d_gene: TRBD1; j_gene: TRBJ2-7; v_gene: TRBV4-1; abundance: once
CDR3nt: TGTGCCAGCAGTTTAAGGGAGGGAGGCGAAAAACTGTTTTTT; CDR3aa: CASSLREGGEKLFF; d_gene: NA; j_gene: TRBJ1-4; v_gene: TRBV6-6; abundance: few
CDR3nt: TGTGCCAGCCTCACCTCAGGGGCCAACAATGAGCAGTTCTTC; CDR3aa: CASLTSGANNEQFF; d_gene: NA; j_gene: TRBJ2-1; v_gene: TRBV7-2; abundance: NA
CDR3nt: TGTGCCAGCACCCCTGGGGGGTTCAACTATGGCTACACCTTC; CDR3aa: CASTPGGFNYGYTF; d_gene: NA; j_gene: TRBJ1-2; v_gene: TRBV6-5; abundance: NA
CDR3nt: TGTGCCAGTAGTCAGGCCCACTCCTACGAGCAGTACTTC; CDR3aa: CASSQAHSYEQYF; d_gene: NA; j_gene: TRBJ2-7; v_gene: TRBV19; abundance: NA
CDR3nt: TGTGCCAGCAGTTCTAGGAACACTGAAGCTTTCTTT; CDR3aa: CASSSRNTEAFF; d_gene: NA; j_gene: TRBJ1-1; v_gene: TRBV6-5; abundance: few
CDR3nt: TGTGCCAGCAGTTTAAGACAGGGGCTACCTGAAGCTTTCTTT; CDR3aa: CASSLRQGLPEAFF; d_gene: TRBD1; j_gene: TRBJ1-1; v_gene: TRBV27; abundance: NA
CDR3nt: TGTGCCAGCAGCGAGACCGGAGATGTTATATCGACCTACAATGAGCAGTTCTTC; CDR3aa: CASSETGDVISTYNEQFF; d_gene: NA; j_gene: TRBJ2-1; v_gene: TRBV9; abundance: NA
CDR3nt: TGTGCCAGCAGCTGGGAGACAGGGGGTCGGTTCTTC; CDR3aa: CASSWETGGRFF; d_gene: TRBD1; j_gene: TRBJ2-1; v_gene: TRBV7-2; abundance: NA
CDR3nt: TGTGCCAGCAGCTTTACTAGCGGGGGGGCCCCCTACGAGCAGTACTTC; CDR3aa: CASSFTSGGAPYEQYF; d_gene: TRBD2; j_gene: TRBJ2-7; v_gene: TRBV7-8; abundance: few
CDR3nt: TGTGCCAGCAGCTTGGGGACAGCACCCACCATTTACAATGAGCAGTTCTTC; CDR3aa: CASSLGTAPTIYNEQFF; d_gene: TRBD1; j_gene: TRBJ2-1; v_gene: TRBV7-6; abundance: NA
CDR3nt: TGTGCCAGCAGCTTAGTGGGGCTGGCCCAAAACATTCAGTACTTC; CDR3aa: CASSLVGLAQNIQYF; d_gene: NA; j_gene: TRBJ2-4; v_gene: TRBV7-2; abundance: few